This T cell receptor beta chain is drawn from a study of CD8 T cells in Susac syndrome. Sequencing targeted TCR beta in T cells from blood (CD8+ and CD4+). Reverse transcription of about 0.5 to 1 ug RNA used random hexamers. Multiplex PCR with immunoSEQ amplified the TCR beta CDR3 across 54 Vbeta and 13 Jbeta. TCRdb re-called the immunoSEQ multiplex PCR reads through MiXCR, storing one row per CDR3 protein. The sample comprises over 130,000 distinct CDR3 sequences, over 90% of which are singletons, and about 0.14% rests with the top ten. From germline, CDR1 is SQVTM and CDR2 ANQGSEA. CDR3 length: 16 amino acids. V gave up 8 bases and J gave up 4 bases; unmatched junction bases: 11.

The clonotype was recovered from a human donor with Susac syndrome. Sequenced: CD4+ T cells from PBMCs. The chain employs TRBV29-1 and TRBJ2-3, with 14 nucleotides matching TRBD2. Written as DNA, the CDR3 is TGCAGCACAAATCAGGGACTAGCGGGGGTTCCAGATACGCAGTATTTT. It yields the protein CSTNQGLAGVPDTQYF.